A single sample gave rise to the 11 T cell receptor beta chains below, sequenced in a study of cytomegalovirus exposure and HLA in healthy donors. Repertoires were generated with immunoSEQ multiplex PCR, while TCRdb's copy carries only in-frame clones and drops some. The sample lists more than 250,000 clones; more than 80% were seen once. What was sequenced was PBMCs. Every receptor here comes from a woman aged 18-29 years in good health and CMV-seronegative.

The rearrangement uses TRBV5-6 and TRBJ2-6; no firm D call. This CDR3 comprises 15 residues. In germline, CDR1 is SGHDT, CDR2 YYEEEE. The germline V and J ends were trimmed by 0 bases and 0 bases, with 4 bases remaining between them. The CDR3 DNA follows: TGTGCCAGCAGCTTGGTCGTCTCTGGGGCCAACGTCCTGACTTTC. Protein sequence: CASSLVVSGANVLTF.

The J gene is TRBJ2-7, the V gene TRBV4-2; D possibly corresponds to TRBD2 (6 bases). V lost 0 bases, J lost 5 bases, and 14 bases lay in between. From germline, CDR1 is LGHNA and CDR2 YNFKEQ. The CDR3 has 15 amino acids. CDR3 residues: CASSQDVVAENEQYF. Written as DNA, the CDR3 is TGTGCCAGCAGCCAAGACGTGGTAGCGGAGAACGAGCAGTACTTC.

This sequence joins TRBV6-1 and TRBJ1-5, with 7 bases aligning to TRBD1. Germline V gene lookup returns CDR1 MNHNS and CDR2 SASEGT. V shed 4 bases and J 6 bases; nucleotides not matched to a gene: 9. CDR3 size: 15 residues. The CDR3 DNA reads as TGTGCCAGCAGTGTTCTCGGACAGGCGGGTCAGCCCCAGCATTTT. Amino acids: CASSVLGQAGQPQHF.

Comment on this clone: Since no conserved phenylalanine or tryptophan closes the CDR3, a read error is the likely cause. No DNA is shown, since the ends of the CDR3 on it are uncertain; the CDR3 is the one TCRdb lists. The chain recombines TRBV9 with TRBJ1-2. Per germline, CDR1 SGDLS and CDR2 YYNGEE. The CDR3 is 13 residues long, counting both termini. The CDR3 loop is CASSVDGEGSLAL.

This sequence joins TRBV7-9 and TRBJ2-7; TRBD2 matches at 11 bases. Germline lookup yields CDR1 SEHNR and CDR2 FQNEAQ (reference sequence). V lost 3 bases to trimming and J lost 3 bases; unmatched junction nucleotides: 4. The CDR3 contains 15 residues. CDR3 region: CASSLETSGNYEQYF. CDR3 nucleotide sequence: TGTGCCAGCAGCTTGGAGACTAGCGGGAACTACGAGCAGTACTTC.

This clone was detected only a few times. V and J are TRBV7-9 and TRBJ2-7; 7 bases match TRBD2. V dropped 5 bases and J dropped 0; count of bases not matched to a gene: 10. CDR3 length equals 16 residues. Germline V lookup: CDR1 SEHNR, CDR2 FQNEAQ (reference sequence). As DNA, the CDR3 is TGTGCCAGCAGCCTCCTGAGGGCGGGAGCCTCCTACGAGCAGTACTTC. This encodes CASSLLRAGASYEQYF. Looking up the rest from reference TRBV7-9 and TRBJ2-7 gives the full variable domain: DTGVSQNPRHKITKRGQNVTFRCDPISEHNRLYWYRQTLGQGPEFLTYFQNEAQLEKSRLLSDRFSAERPKGSFSTLEIQRTEQGDSAMYLCASSLLRAGASYEQYFGPGTRLTVT.

V usage is TRBV4-1 and J usage is TRBJ2-1, with 10 bases identical to TRBD2. The CDR3 consists of 13 residues. V lost 6 bases to trimming and J lost 8 bases; unmatched junction nucleotides: 4. Per germline, CDR1 MGHRA and CDR2 YSYEKL. The CDR3 DNA is TGCGCCAGCAGGCTAGCGGGAGCCCATGAGCAGTTCTTC. Translated, it gives CASRLAGAHEQFF.

CDR3 in amino acids: CASSHPGTGRHGYTF. The CDR3 DNA reads as TGCGCCAGCAGTCACCCCGGGACAGGGCGGCATGGCTACACCTTC. The rearrangement joins TRBV23-1 to TRBJ1-2, with TRBD1 matching 9 bases. TRBV23-1 is filed as an ORF, its function uncertain. V shed 3 bases, J shed 6 bases, and the junction held 8 bases outside the gene matches. This CDR3 is 15 amino acids long.

The genes are TRBV19 and TRBJ1-2, with 9 bases aligning to TRBD1. This CDR3 comprises 14 residues. J gave up 4 bases and V 4 bases, and 4 bases lay outside the gene matches. Germline lookup yields CDR1 LNHDA and CDR2 SQIVND (reference sequence). The CDR3 region is CASSTTGGGYGYTF. The CDR3, as DNA: TGTGCCAGTAGTACCACAGGGGGCGGCTATGGCTACACCTTC.

This clone has only a few counts. J is TRBJ1-1 and V is TRBV6-5, with D perhaps TRBD1 (5 bases). Deletions cut 7 bases from V and 7 bases from J, with 10 bases between. Germline values: CDR1 MNHEY, CDR2 SVGAGI. CDR3 length equals 11 residues. The CDR3 DNA reads as TGTGCCAGCAATGGAAGGGGTGAAGCTTTCTTT. Protein sequence: CASNGRGEAFF.

The chain has TRBV2 and TRBJ2-5; 7 bases are shared with TRBD1. The trim removed 2 bases at V and 2 bases at J, leaving 14 bases unmatched. Germline assignment: CDR1 SNHLY and CDR2 FYNNEI. CDR3 length equals 18 residues. The CDR3 DNA follows: TGTGCCAGCAGTGAAAGGGGGCCGTGGACCCCCTATCAAGAGACCCAGTACTTC. It translates to CASSERGPWTPYQETQYF. The full variable domain, in which reference TRBV2 and TRBJ2-5 provide the parts outside the CDR3, is EPEVTQTPSHQVTQMGQEVILRCVPISNHLYFYWYRQILGQKVEFLVSFYNNEISEKSEIFDDQFSVERPDGSNFTLKIRSTKLEDSAMYFCASSERGPWTPYQETQYFGPGTRLLVL.